Below are 11 T cell receptor beta chains sequenced from a single sample in a study of tumor-infiltrating lymphocytes in localized non-small cell lung cancer (dated by TCRdb to about 2021). Receptors were amplified or captured by the immunoSEQ multiplex PCR assay. TCRdb took this table from immuneACCESS and kept in-frame rearrangements with V and J called. Such tables lack part of the clones; where checked against another copy, unresolved V genes explain under half of the gap, and the rest is unexplained. This sample gives approximately 3,800 clones in total; just over 65% of them show up just once. The top ten hold about 15% of the sample. Sequencing was done on a sample of uninvolved lung tissue not adjacent to the tumor. Every receptor here comes from a human donor with non-small cell lung cancer.

The rearrangement joins TRBV23-1 to TRBJ2-5; 13 bases line up with TRBD2. TRBV23-1 is an ORF, with its function uncertain. The V segment lost 5 bases and the J segment 1 base; nucleotides outside the gene matches: 4. This CDR3 is 16 amino acids long. The CDR3 loop reads CASSELAGGFQETQYF. The DNA for the CDR3 is TGCGCCAGCAGTGAACTAGCGGGAGGGTTCCAAGAGACCCAGTACTTC.

V gene TRBV6-7 combines with J gene TRBJ1-1; D unresolved. TRBV6-7 counts as an open reading frame of uncertain function. V was shortened by 5 bases and J by 7 bases, with 14 bases between the two germline ends. CDR3 size: 13 residues. CDR3 DNA sequence: TGTGCCAGCAGTGAAGTGCCTGACAATGAAGCTTTCTTT. This encodes CASSEVPDNEAFF.

This clone appeared a few times. The chain recombines TRBV28 with TRBJ2-4; weak D call: TRBD1 (6 bases). The CDR3 loop spans 19 amino acids. Germline CDR1 and CDR2: MDHEN and SYDVKM. The ends were cut back, 3 bases at V and 3 bases at J, with 24 bases in the middle. The DNA for the CDR3 is TGTGCCAGCAGTTTGTTCTGGGGGCCTAAGGGTCTAGGCAAAAACATTCAGTACTTC. It codes for CASSLFWGPKGLGKNIQYF. The whole variable domain, filled in from reference TRBV28 and TRBJ2-4, reads DVKVTQSSRYLVKRTGEKVFLECVQDMDHENMFWYRQDPGLGLRLIYFSYDVKMKEKGDIPEGYSVSREKKERFSLILESASTNQTSMYLCASSLFWGPKGLGKNIQYFGAGTRLSVL.

This clone showed up just once. The V gene is TRBV7-6, the J gene TRBJ2-5; the D is unclear. The CDR3 loop spans 14 amino acids. Germline-derived CDR1 and CDR2 are SGHVS and FNYEAQ. The V end lost 3 bases, the J end lost 1 base, and 9 bases lay between the germline ends. The CDR3 sequence: CASSLGVTQETQYF. The DNA of the CDR3 is TGTGCCAGCAGCTTGGGCGTTACCCAAGAGACCCAGTACTTC.

This chain uses TRBV18 with TRBJ1-1; D gene ambiguous. Trimming cost V 2 bases and J 7 bases, with 8 bases left between them. The CDR3 runs 12 residues. In germline, CDR1 is KGHSH, CDR2 LQKENI. This CDR3 reads CASSPDGNEAFF. As DNA, the CDR3 is TGTGCCAGCTCACCAGACGGTAATGAAGCTTTCTTT.

The V and J genes are TRBV29-1 and TRBJ2-3; D ambiguous. The CDR3 length is 14 residues. In germline, CDR1 is SQVTM, CDR2 ANQGSEA. V gave up 3 bases and J gave up 1 base, with 11 bases separating them. The CDR3 region has the DNA TGCAGCGTTGAGGTTAGCTGGCGCACAGATACGCAGTATTTT. Its protein product is CSVEVSWRTDTQYF.

The V and J genes are TRBV7-8 and TRBJ1-1; no clear D. Looked up from germline, CDR1 is SGHVS and CDR2 is FQNEAQ. Trimming removed 5 bases from V and 4 bases from J, with 14 bases in between. The CDR3 spans 14 residues. The CDR3 DNA is TGTGCCAGCAGCCACAAGGGTAGGAGCACTGAAGCTTTCTTT. Translating gives CASSHKGRSTEAFF.

The chain employs TRBV29-1 and TRBJ2-1; 9 bases line up with TRBD2. The CDR3 runs to 15 residues. The J segment lost 9 bases and the V segment lost 1 base, leaving 10 bases of the junction unmatched. The germline CDR1 and CDR2 sequences are SQVTM and ANQGSEA. The CDR3 DNA reads as TGCAGCGTTGAAGGCTTAGCGGGAGAGTGGGGTGAGCAGTTCTTC. Amino acid sequence: CSVEGLAGEWGEQFF.

By sample share, this clone is medium-sized. V and J are TRBV4-2 and TRBJ2-3; 9 nucleotides line up with TRBD2. CDR1 and CDR2 (germline): LGHNA, YNFKEQ. The CDR3 loop spans 20 amino acids. J was trimmed by 3 bases and V by 0 bases; bases with no gene match: 16. The CDR3 region is CASSQEPSSGGRGSTDTQYF. DNA for the CDR3: TGTGCCAGCAGCCAAGAACCTAGTAGCGGGGGTCGAGGGTCGACAGATACGCAGTATTTT.

The chain couples TRBV7-2 to TRBJ2-7; no clear D gene. Trimming took 5 bases from V and 1 from J, leaving 15 bases between them. Germline V lookup: CDR1 SGHTA, CDR2 FQGNSA. The CDR3 is made up of 15 amino acids. CDR3 sequence: CASSPQPGTSYEQYF. The CDR3 coding sequence is TGTGCCAGCAGCCCTCAGCCAGGCACGTCCTACGAGCAGTACTTC.

The CDR3 region is CASSAPPRNGRRNTIYF. In DNA, the CDR3 is TGTGCCAGCAGCGCCCCACCCCGCAACGGGCGGAGAAACACCATATATTTT. The chain joins TRBV9 to TRBJ1-3; no clear D gene. The CDR3 spans 17 residues. Germline V gene data show CDR1 as SGDLS and CDR2 as YYNGEE. Between the trimmed V and J ends, which lost 3 bases and 5 bases, there was a span of 21 bases.